This TCR beta chain comes out of a study of shared clonotypes between healthy human individuals. Notes on the study in general: The study found lower generation probabilities in non-shared clonotypes than in those shared by all four donors. Rarefaction curves obtained for sorted subsets showed sequencing incomplete despite large depth. With a handful of donors compared, about 5.2% of naive CD4 clonotypes were shared.

Losses at the gene ends were 1 base for V and 5 bases for J; bases not matched to a gene: 11. Germline CDR1 and CDR2: PRHDT and FYEKMQ (reference sequence). This CDR3 is 18 amino acids long. Naive CD8 cells comprised CD45RO-negative, CCR7-positively selected cells, excluding terminally differentiated effector memory CD45RA+ cells. This clone is a singleton in its sample. Its antigen is undetermined. Sequenced by immunoSEQ multiplex PCR; TCRdb stores in-frame clones only, minus some. The sample includes 2 million or so clones, about 95% of them seen just once. The V gene is TRBV13, the J gene TRBJ2-7; TRBD2 matches 13 bases. The source is a man between 18 and 29 years old in good health. Sequenced input: naive CD8+ T cells sorted from blood. The CDR3 spells CASSLAQTSGRHFHEQYF. The DNA of the CDR3 is TGTGCCAGCAGCTTAGCCCAGACTAGCGGGAGGCACTTCCACGAGCAGTACTTC.